A selection of T cell receptor beta chains follows, all from one sample in a study of CXCR3-negative and CXCR3-positive naive CD8 T cells. Each CDR3 protein gets one entry in TCRdb, which reprocessed the 5' RACE reads and gives no DNA. Its clone listing holds about 150,000 distinct CDR3 sequences. The sample comprised naive CXCR3+ CD8+ T cells from blood. The receptor set was obtained from a human donor in good health. Some clones in this sample may be carry-over from other donors' samples. Each CDR3 is given with its conserved first and last residue.

cdr3_aa,cdr3_length,v_call,j_call
CASSRTASGPSIDEQFF,17,TRBV7-8,TRBJ2-1
CASSLATSGSGDTQYF,16,TRBV27,TRBJ2-3
CASSSTWRGWADTQYF,16,TRBV7-2,TRBJ2-3
CASSIGTRVLNEQFF,15,TRBV19,TRBJ2-1
CASSPEPGHNTDTQYF,16,TRBV18,TRBJ2-3
CASSVSWIHEQYF,13,TRBV25-1,TRBJ2-7
CSAQPLGQGAVSETQYF,17,TRBV20-1,TRBJ2-5
CSVEGGAVIGYTF,13,TRBV29-1,TRBJ1-2
CASSQRLRDSSYEQYF,16,TRBV3-1,TRBJ2-7
CASSHGPSGNSYEQYF,16,TRBV4-1,TRBJ2-7
CASSLGDSAQFF,12,TRBV5-5,TRBJ2-1
CSAYDQSSYNEQFF,14,TRBV20-1,TRBJ2-1
CASAPPHGLTEAFF,14,TRBV7-9,TRBJ1-1
CASSSGLAGEVLFF,14,TRBV7-3,TRBJ2-1